A selection of T cell receptor beta chains follows, all from one sample in a study of blood T cells in healthy people across ages. TCRdb re-called the 5' RACE reads with MiXCR, one entry per CDR3 protein. The table includes 1.8 million or so distinct CDR3 sequences, 39% detected once. What was sequenced was blood. The source is a human donor in good health. Both conserved end residues are part of each CDR3. D genes are given only for firm matches. Some rows mark clone size as missing; the rest say once, few, many or name a class of expanded clone.

CDR3 DNA,CDR3 protein,J gene,V gene,D gene,clone size
TGTGCCAGCAGCCCTGGCCCGGGACAGGGAGACACCGGGGAGCTGTTTTTT,CASSPGPGQGDTGELFF,TRBJ2-2,TRBV7-9,TRBD1,few
TGTGCCAGCAGCTTAGCATCAGGGATCCACAATGAGCAGTTCTTC,CASSLASGIHNEQFF,TRBJ2-1,TRBV7-9,.,.
TGTGCCACCAGTGATTCGCGACTAGCGGGGGTAATGGAGCAGTTCTTC,CATSDSRLAGVMEQFF,TRBJ2-1,TRBV24-1,TRBD2,few
TGTGCCAGCAGCCCGGACGGGAAATACGAGCAGTACTTC,CASSPDGKYEQYF,TRBJ2-7,TRBV9,.,.
TGTGCCAGCAGCCCTACAGGGGGCGCGGCAGATACGCAGTATTTT,CASSPTGGAADTQYF,TRBJ2-3,TRBV7-3,TRBD1,.
TGTGCCACCAGCAGTCGCGCGGGGGGACCAGATACGCAGTATTTT,CATSSRAGGPDTQYF,TRBJ2-3,TRBV15,TRBD2,.
TGCAGTGCTTTGTTGAAGGAGACCCAGTACTTC,CSALLKETQYF,TRBJ2-5,TRBV20-1,.,.
TGTGCCGGCAGTCTGGGACTTGATGGCTACACCTTC,CAGSLGLDGYTF,TRBJ1-2,TRBV12-3/TRBV12-4,.,.
TGTGCCAGCCAGGACCCCGTTGAGACCCAGTACTTC,CASQDPVETQYF,TRBJ2-5,TRBV6-2/TRBV6-3,.,many
TGTGCCAGCAGCTTCAGTAGTTTGAGTGGCTACACCTTC,CASSFSSLSGYTF,TRBJ1-2,TRBV7-8,.,.
TGTGCCAGCAGTTACGACGACGGAGAAGAGTATTTT,CASSYDDGEEYF,TRBJ2-3,TRBV6-5,.,.
TGTGCCAGCAGCCAGGCTTTCGACAGGGGCCTCCGCTCTGGGGCCAACGTCCTGACTTTC,CASSQAFDRGLRSGANVLTF,TRBJ2-6,TRBV4-2,TRBD1,few
TGTGCCTGCAGTTATCAGGGTGAAGAGACCCAGTACTTC,CACSYQGEETQYF,TRBJ2-5,TRBV12-3/TRBV12-4,.,few
TGTGCCAGCAGCAGGGGACAGATAGGGAATGAAGCTTTCTTT,CASSRGQIGNEAFF,TRBJ1-1,TRBV5-5,TRBD1,.
TGTGCCATCAGTGATCTTCTAGCGCGATCCTACGAGCAGTACTTC,CAISDLLARSYEQYF,TRBJ2-7,TRBV10-3,.,.
TGTGCCAGCAGCTTACTCGGAGGCAGGGGGCGCAGAGTTTACGAGCAGTACTTC,CASSLLGGRGRRVYEQYF,TRBJ2-7,TRBV7-2,TRBD1,.
TGTGCCACCAGCAGGTCGCCCGAATCCCACGGACTAGCGGGGGGTACGGATACGCAGTATTTT,CATSRSPESHGLAGGTDTQYF,TRBJ2-3,TRBV15,TRBD2,few
TGTGCCAGCAGCTTCTCGAACTTGGGACAGGGGAAGGAAGCTTTCTTT,CASSFSNLGQGKEAFF,TRBJ1-1,TRBV7-9,TRBD1,.
TGCGCCAGCAGCTTGGCTACAGATGAAGCTTTCTTT,CASSLATDEAFF,TRBJ1-1,TRBV5-1,.,.
TGTGCCAGCAGTTTGGTGGGAGGTACCCAGCCCACAGATACGCAGTATTTT,CASSLVGGTQPTDTQYF,TRBJ2-3,TRBV27,.,many
TGCAGCGTTGCAGCGGACAACTATGGCTACACCTTC,CSVAADNYGYTF,TRBJ1-2,TRBV29-1,.,many
TGTGCCAGCAGCGTAGCGGGGGTAGCCTACAATGAGCAGTTCTTC,CASSVAGVAYNEQFF,TRBJ2-1,TRBV9,.,.
TGCAGCGTTGAAGACTGGACAGAAGCTTTCTTT,CSVEDWTEAFF,TRBJ1-1,TRBV29-1,.,.
TGTGCCAGCACCCACAAGGGGACTAGAAGGGGCAATGAGCAGTTCTTC,CASTHKGTRRGNEQFF,TRBJ2-1,TRBV7-2,TRBD2,few
TGTGCCAGTGGGACGAACAGGGCCCACAGTAACTATGGCTACACCTTC,CASGTNRAHSNYGYTF,TRBJ1-2,TRBV19,.,.
TGTGCCATCAGTGCGACCGCCCTTGGAACGAACACCGGGGAGCTGTTTTTT,CAISATALGTNTGELFF,TRBJ2-2,TRBV10-3,.,.
TGTGCCAGCAGCTCTGAAATGAATGAGCAGTTCTTC,CASSSEMNEQFF,TRBJ2-1,TRBV11-2,.,.
TGTGCCAGCAGTCAGGCCCAGGGGTTCGCCGGGGAGCTGTTTTTT,CASSQAQGFAGELFF,TRBJ2-2,TRBV27,.,few
TGTGCCAGCAGCGGCCATGGATTCTATGGCTACACCTTC,CASSGHGFYGYTF,TRBJ1-2,TRBV9,.,.
TGTGCCAGCAGTTACTCGACGTTCGAGAACACTGAAGCTTTCTTT,CASSYSTFENTEAFF,TRBJ1-1,TRBV6-5,.,.
TGTGCCAGCCACCGTGGGCAGCCCTATGGCTACACCTTC,CASHRGQPYGYTF,TRBJ1-2,TRBV25-1,.,.
TGTGCCAGCAGTTATTTGAGGACAGGAACCCCCAATGAGCAGTTCTTC,CASSYLRTGTPNEQFF,TRBJ2-1,TRBV6-6,TRBD1,.
TGTGCCAGCAGTCGACTGTGGAATTACGAGCAGTACTTC,CASSRLWNYEQYF,TRBJ2-7,TRBV2,.,.
TGTGCCAGCAGTTACCGACTAGCGTACGGAGATACGCAGTATTTT,CASSYRLAYGDTQYF,TRBJ2-3,TRBV6-6,TRBD2,.
TGTGCCAGCACCGGGACGAACACTGAAGCTTTCTTT,CASTGTNTEAFF,TRBJ1-1,TRBV6-5,.,.
TGTGCCAGCAGCTTAGGGGCGCAATTCACAGATACGCAGTATTTT,CASSLGAQFTDTQYF,TRBJ2-3,TRBV7-2,.,.
TGCGCCAGCAGCTTGGCCGGGCAGGGACACCAAGCCTACGAGCAGTACTTC,CASSLAGQGHQAYEQYF,TRBJ2-7,TRBV5-6,.,.
TGCAGCACCGCCCAACGCGGGGGGCTGGTTGAGCAGTTCTTC,CSTAQRGGLVEQFF,TRBJ2-1,TRBV29-1,TRBD2,many
TGCAGTGCTAGTACGCGGCGGTTGAACACTGGAGCTTTCTTT,CSASTRRLNTGAFF,TRBJ1-1,TRBV20-1,.,.
TGTGCCAGCAGCGCTGACAGGGTCACTGAAGCTTTCTTT,CASSADRVTEAFF,TRBJ1-1,TRBV7-3,TRBD1,many
TGTGCCAGCAGGCCCGAAGGGGGAGGAGCAGATACGCAGTATTTT,CASRPEGGGADTQYF,TRBJ2-3,TRBV12-3/TRBV12-4,.,few
TGTGCCAGCAGTTTCTTAGCGGGGAAAGCCGGGGATGAGCAGTTCTTC,CASSFLAGKAGDEQFF,TRBJ2-1,TRBV6-6,TRBD2,few
TGTGCCAGCAGCCAAGGGTACCCGCCGAGCACAGATACGCAGTATTTT,CASSQGYPPSTDTQYF,TRBJ2-3,TRBV3-1,.,few
TGTGCCAGCAGCTACACCCCCAATCAGCCCCAGCATTTT,CASSYTPNQPQHF,TRBJ1-5,TRBV6-5,.,few
TGTGCCAGCAGCTCGGACCCTGCGGGAGAGCAGTACTTC,CASSSDPAGEQYF,TRBJ2-7,TRBV12-3/TRBV12-4,.,few
TGTGCCAGCAGCCAAGCAGGGGCCGCCTACGAGCAGTACTTC,CASSQAGAAYEQYF,TRBJ2-7,TRBV4-2,.,few
TGTGCCACCAGTGCCACCCAGGGGGTGGTCACTGAAGCTTTCTTT,CATSATQGVVTEAFF,TRBJ1-1,TRBV24-1,TRBD1,.
TGTGCCAGCAGCGCATTGGCGGGGGGTCACACAGATACGCAGTATTTT,CASSALAGGHTDTQYF,TRBJ2-3,TRBV9,TRBD2,.
TGCGCCAGCAGCCAAGAACAGGTGAGATCGTCCTACAATGAGCAGTTCTTC,CASSQEQVRSSYNEQFF,TRBJ2-1,TRBV4-1,.,.
TGCAGTGCTAGAGATGCCCTCCCGACAGGAAAGTACACAGATACGCAGTATTTT,CSARDALPTGKYTDTQYF,TRBJ2-3,TRBV20-1,.,.
TGTGCCAGCAGCTCCCAGGGGGTTTATTATGGCTACACCTTC,CASSSQGVYYGYTF,TRBJ1-2,TRBV7-2,TRBD1,few
TGTGCCAGCAGCTTGACAGGGCCCGCTTCAGGCGAGCAGTACTTC,CASSLTGPASGEQYF,TRBJ2-7,TRBV7-2,TRBD1,.
TGCGCCAGCAGCTTGGATAGTGGGGCCCCTGGTACGCAGTATTTT,CASSLDSGAPGTQYF,TRBJ2-3,TRBV5-1,.,few
TGCGCCAGCAGCAGGACAGGAGTCTACTATGGCCACACCTTC,CASSRTGVYYGHTF,TRBJ1-2,TRBV5-1,TRBD1,.
TGTGCCAGCAGTTTACTCGGCTCCAATTCACCCCTCCACTTT,CASSLLGSNSPLHF,TRBJ1-6,TRBV27,.,few
TGCGCCAGCAGCCATCAAATCACTAGGGGCAGGGCTGAAGCTTTCTTT,CASSHQITRGRAEAFF,TRBJ1-1,TRBV4-1,.,.
TGTGCCAGCAGCCTCAGAGGGGTTCCCACCGGGGAGCTGTTTTTT,CASSLRGVPTGELFF,TRBJ2-2,TRBV9,.,.
TGTGCCAGCAACGCAGGGACAGGGGACGTCTATGGCTACACCTTC,CASNAGTGDVYGYTF,TRBJ1-2,TRBV6-2/TRBV6-3,TRBD1,few